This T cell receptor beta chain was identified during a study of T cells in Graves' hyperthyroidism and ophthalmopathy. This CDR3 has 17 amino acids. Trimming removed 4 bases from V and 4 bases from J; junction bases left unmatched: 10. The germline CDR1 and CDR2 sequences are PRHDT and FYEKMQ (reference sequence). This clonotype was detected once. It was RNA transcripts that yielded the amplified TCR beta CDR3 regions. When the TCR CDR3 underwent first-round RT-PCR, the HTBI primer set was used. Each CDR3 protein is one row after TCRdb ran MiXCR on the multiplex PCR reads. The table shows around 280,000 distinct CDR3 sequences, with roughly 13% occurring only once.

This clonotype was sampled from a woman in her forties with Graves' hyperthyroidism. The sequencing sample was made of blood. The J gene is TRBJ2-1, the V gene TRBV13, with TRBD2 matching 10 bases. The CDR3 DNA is TGTGCCAGCAGCTCAGTGAGCGGGAGGGCCGGTTACAATGAGCAGTTCTTC. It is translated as CASSSVSGRAGYNEQFF. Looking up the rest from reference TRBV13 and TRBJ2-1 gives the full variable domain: AAGVIQSPRHLIKEKRETATLKCYPIPRHDTVYWYQQGPGQDPQFLISFYEKMQSDKGSIPDRFSAQQFSDYHSELNMSSLELGDSALYFCASSSVSGRAGYNEQFFGPGTRLTVL.